Listed below are T cell receptor beta chains from one sample, sequenced in a study of neurological immune-mediated disorders. TCRdb re-called the 5' RACE reads with MiXCR, one entry per CDR3 protein. The data hold 110,000 or so distinct CDR3 sequences, with roughly 3.1% observed a single time. The sample was PBMCs. The receptor set was obtained from a woman in her twenties or thirties with multiple sclerosis. CDR3s include the opening cysteine and the closing phenylalanine or tryptophan. D genes are given only for firm matches. Each size is how often the clone was seen (once, few, many) or a class if it is expanded.

clone_size,v_call,j_call,d_call,cdr3_nt,cdr3_aa
many,TRBV19,TRBJ1-1,NA,TGTGCCAGTAGTAAGGGGGGGTTCTCTGAAGCTTTCTTT,CASSKGGFSEAFF
many,TRBV29-1,TRBJ2-1,TRBD2,TGCAGCGTTGTTCTTAGCGGGAGCCGGGTGGGTGAGCAGTTCTTC,CSVVLSGSRVGEQFF
many,TRBV7-9,TRBJ1-6,NA,TGTGCCAGCAGCGATACTTTTGGTTCACCCCTCCACTTT,CASSDTFGSPLHF
many,TRBV6-6,TRBJ2-3,NA,TGTGCCAGCAGTTATATTAGTCTGTGGGGCACAGATACGCAGTATTTT,CASSYISLWGTDTQYF
many,TRBV4-3,TRBJ2-6,TRBD1,TGCGCCAGCAGCCAAGCGTCACAGGGGGTGACTGGGGCCAACGTCCTGACTTTC,CASSQASQGVTGANVLTF
many,TRBV11-2,TRBJ2-7,NA,TGTGCCAGCAGCTCCCGACCCTTCTACGAGCAGTACTTC,CASSSRPFYEQYF
many,TRBV7-2,TRBJ1-2,NA,TGTGCCAGCAGCTTAATCCAGTGGTCTGGCTACACCTTC,CASSLIQWSGYTF
many,TRBV6-6,TRBJ1-4,NA,TGTGCCAGCAGTTATCTCCAGGTTAATGAAAAACTGTTTTTT,CASSYLQVNEKLFF
many,TRBV7-8,TRBJ1-1,TRBD1,TGTGCCAGCAGCCCCGGACAGGGCCTCCTCACTGAAGCTTTCTTT,CASSPGQGLLTEAFF
many,TRBV5-1,TRBJ1-1,NA,TGCGCCAGCAGCCTCGGACGGCCACCGAACACTGAAGCTTTCTTT,CASSLGRPPNTEAFF
many,TRBV9,TRBJ1-5,NA,TGTGCCAGCAGCCCGGCGGCGGGAATTCAGCCCCAGCATTTT,CASSPAAGIQPQHF
many,TRBV7-2,TRBJ2-3,TRBD2,TGTGCCAGCAGCTTAGCGGCGGGGGTGGGAGCAGATACGCAGTATTTT,CASSLAAGVGADTQYF
many,TRBV6-5,TRBJ2-7,NA,TGTGCCAGCAGTTACTCGAGACTAAGGCCTTACGAGCAGTACTTC,CASSYSRLRPYEQYF
many,TRBV20-1,TRBJ2-5,NA,TGCAGCGCTCTAACGGTGGAGACCCAGTACTTC,CSALTVETQYF
many,TRBV5-1,TRBJ2-6,TRBD1,TGCGCCAGCAGCTCCAGACAGGGATCGGGGGCCAACGTCCTGACTTTC,CASSSRQGSGANVLTF